A single sample gave rise to the 26 T cell receptor beta chains below, sequenced in a study of cytomegalovirus exposure and HLA in healthy donors. PCR amplification relied on 60 Vbeta primers (plus 13 Jbeta primers). The table came from immunoSEQ multiplex PCR; TCRdb's copy has only in-frame clones and leaves some out. The table includes about 98,000 clones, about two thirds detected once. The specimen sequenced was PBMCs. These receptor sequences come from a man aged 45-65 years in good health and CMV-seronegative.

The CDR3 sequence: CAWSVRQGKGEAFF. The DNA for the CDR3 is TGTGCCTGGAGTGTAAGACAGGGGAAAGGTGAAGCTTTCTTT. The gene calls are TRBV30 and TRBJ1-1; 8 positions match TRBD1. Germline V gene lookup returns CDR1 GTSNPN and CDR2 SVGIG (reference sequence). After removal of 0 bases from V and 7 bases from J, the junction contained 7 bases not matched to a gene. The CDR3 is made up of 14 amino acids.

As DNA, the CDR3 is TGTGCCAGCAGCACTAGAGAAGGCTACACCTTC. Translation: CASSTREGYTF. The gene calls are TRBV7-9 and TRBJ1-2; D is ambiguous. CDR1 is SEHNR and CDR2 is FQNEAQ in the germline V gene (reference sequence). Trimming cost V 5 bases and J 8 bases, with 9 bases left between them. The CDR3 covers 11 residues. The full variable domain, completed using reference TRBV7-9 and TRBJ1-2, is DTGVSQNPRHKITKRGQNVTFRCDPISEHNRLYWYRQTLGQGPEFLTYFQNEAQLEKSRLLSDRFSAERPKGSFSTLEIQRTEQGDSAMYLCASSTREGYTFGSGTRLTVV.

This rearrangement joins TRBV18 to TRBJ1-2; 11 nucleotides agree with TRBD1. The germline CDR1 and CDR2 sequences are KGHSH and LQKENI. The junction had 6 bases not matched to a gene; V was cut back by 3 bases and J by 3 bases. The CDR3 sequence is 16 residues long. CDR3 nucleotides: TGTGCCAGCTCACCTCGGACAGGGGGCTGGGACTATGGCTACACCTTC. Amino acids: CASSPRTGGWDYGYTF.

V and J are TRBV7-9 and TRBJ1-2; 7 bases match TRBD1. This CDR3 is 12 amino acids long. Germline CDR1 and CDR2: SEHNR and FQNEAQ (reference sequence). Trimming at V came to 5 bases and at J to 7 bases, leaving 4 bases not matched to a gene. The CDR3 loop is CASSQGVTGYTF. The CDR3 bases are TGTGCCAGCAGCCAGGGGGTGACTGGCTACACCTTC.

The chain recombines TRBV28 with TRBJ1-2; D remains ambiguous. This CDR3 region has 12 residues. Trimming pared 3 bases from V and 5 bases from J, leaving 7 bases between. Germline loops: CDR1 MDHEN, CDR2 SYDVKM. CDR3 DNA: TGTGCCAGCAGTTTGTATTTATATGGCTACACCTTC. This codes for CASSLYLYGYTF.

This clone showed up just a few times. The chain employs TRBV2 and TRBJ1-6, with 10 bases lining up with TRBD1. Trimming cost V 6 bases and J 0 bases; bases outside gene matches: 8. The germline CDR1 and CDR2 sequences are SNHLY and FYNNEI. The CDR3 has 18 amino acids. CDR3 in amino acids: CASREGQGISSYNSPLHF. As DNA, the CDR3 is TGTGCCAGCAGAGAGGGACAGGGGATTAGCTCCTATAATTCACCCCTCCACTTT.

The chain carries TRBV11-2 and TRBJ1-1, with a tentative D call TRBD1 (6 bases). Trimming removed 6 bases from V and 3 bases from J, with 11 bases in between. Germline CDR1 reads SGHAT; CDR2 reads FQNNGV. This CDR3 contains 13 residues. CDR3 region: CASRQGADTEAFF. DNA of the CDR3: TGTGCCAGCAGACAGGGAGCTGACACTGAAGCTTTCTTT.

This sequence joins TRBV5-6 and TRBJ1-2, with D tentatively TRBD1 (5 bases). V gave up 0 bases and J gave up 4 bases, with 13 bases separating them. The CDR3 is made up of 15 amino acids. The germline V gene encodes CDR1 SGHDT and CDR2 YYEEEE. The CDR3 DNA reads TGTGCCAGCAGCTTGGGGGGCAGACCAGGCTATGGCTACACCTTC. Protein: CASSLGGRPGYGYTF.

The rearrangement uses TRBV6-1 and TRBJ1-2; 7 positions match TRBD1. V lost 3 bases and J lost 3; bases outside the gene matches: 7. In germline, CDR1 is MNHNS, CDR2 SASEGT. This CDR3 has 15 residues. The CDR3 DNA is TGTGCCAGCAGTGACCGAGGACAGGAACACTATGGCTACACCTTC. It yields the protein CASSDRGQEHYGYTF.

This clone was found a few times. The rearrangement links TRBV28 to TRBJ2-1; 10 bases match TRBD2. From germline, CDR1 is MDHEN and CDR2 SYDVKM. Trimming took 4 bases from V and 7 from J; bases not matched to a gene: 7. The CDR3 runs 15 residues. CDR3: CASSSAGGPLNEQFF. The CDR3 coding sequence is TGTGCCAGCAGTTCAGCGGGGGGGCCTTTGAATGAGCAGTTCTTC.

J is TRBJ1-2 and V is TRBV27; TRBD1 might be the D (5 bases). Germline V CDR1 and CDR2: MNHEY, SMNVEV (reference sequence). Trimming pared 7 bases from V and 6 bases from J, leaving 9 bases between. This CDR3 has 11 residues. Here the CDR3 reads CASTQDHGYTF. The CDR3 region has the DNA TGTGCCAGCACACAGGATCATGGCTACACCTTC.

The chain combines TRBV19 with TRBJ1-5; 7 bases agree with TRBD1. Germline V gene lookup returns CDR1 LNHDA and CDR2 SQIVND (reference sequence). This CDR3 contains 16 residues. Germline trimming cut 5 bases from V and 2 bases from J; bases unmatched to any gene: 9. For the CDR3, the DNA is TGTGCCAGTAGTGTCTCAGGGGGTTTCGGCAATCAGCCCCAGCATTTT. Translation: CASSVSGGFGNQPQHF.

The rearrangement uses TRBV19 and TRBJ1-5; D gene ambiguous. Germline V gives CDR1 LNHDA, CDR2 SQIVND (reference sequence). Trimming shortened V by 2 bases and J by 0 bases, and 5 bases separated the two germline ends. This CDR3 spans 14 amino acids. This CDR3 reads CASSIHSSNQPQHF. In DNA, the CDR3 is TGTGCCAGTAGTATACACAGTAGCAATCAGCCCCAGCATTTT.

The chain joins TRBV5-1 to TRBJ2-2; D possibly corresponds to TRBD2 (6 bases). Between the trimmed V and J ends, which lost 2 bases and 6 bases, there was a span of 11 bases. CDR3 length equals 14 residues. The germline V gene encodes CDR1 SGHRS and CDR2 YFSETQ. CDR3 loop: CASSFFREAGELFF. The CDR3 DNA reads TGCGCCAGCAGCTTCTTTAGGGAGGCCGGGGAGCTGTTTTTT. Filled out from reference TRBV5-1 and TRBJ2-2, the complete variable domain reads KAGVTQTPRYLIKTRGQQVTLSCSPISGHRSVSWYQQTPGQGLQFLFEYFSETQRNKGNFPGRFSGRQFSNSRSEMNVSTLELGDSALYLCASSFFREAGELFFGEGSRLTVL.

This clone was detected only a few times. The V call is TRBV5-4, the J call TRBJ1-1; TRBD1 is a possible D gene (5 bases). Germline-derived CDR1 and CDR2 are SGHNT and YYREEE (reference sequence). This CDR3 comprises 15 residues. With 0 bases removed from V and 0 bases from J, the gap between germline ends came to 9 bases. CDR3 loop: CASSLETALNTEAFF. CDR3 in DNA: TGTGCCAGCAGCTTGGAGACAGCGTTGAACACTGAAGCTTTCTTT.

This chain joins TRBV11-3 and TRBJ2-2, with TRBD1 matching 7 bases. The CDR3 length is 16 residues. J lost 7 bases, V lost 1 base, and 9 bases had no gene match. Germline CDR1 SGHNT, CDR2 YENEEA. This CDR3 reads CASSLGYRGGGGELFF. CDR3 DNA sequence: TGTGCCAGCAGCTTAGGCTACAGGGGCGGTGGCGGGGAGCTGTTTTTT.

This clone was detected only once. J is TRBJ2-6 and V is TRBV5-4; tentatively, D is TRBD1 (6 bases). CDR3 size: 16 residues. CDR1 and CDR2 from the germline V gene are SGHNT and YYREEE (reference sequence). Deletions cut 0 bases from V and 4 bases from J, with 11 bases between. The CDR3, as DNA: TGTGCCAGCAGCTTGGCAGGGGTGGGCGGGGCCAACGTCCTGACTTTC. It translates to CASSLAGVGGANVLTF.

The chain has TRBV19 and TRBJ2-1, with D tentatively TRBD1 (5 bases). The V end lost 4 bases, the J end lost 4 bases, and 11 bases lay between the germline ends. The CDR3 covers 14 residues. Germline-derived CDR1 and CDR2 are LNHDA and SQIVND (reference sequence). The CDR3 spells CASSTRVVYNEQFF. The CDR3 DNA sequence: TGTGCCAGTAGTACCAGGGTAGTATACAATGAGCAGTTCTTC.

The chain uses TRBV10-1 and TRBJ2-7; TRBD1 matches 8 bases. The CDR3 is 16 amino acids. CDR1 is WNHNN, CDR2 SYGVQD, per germline (reference sequence). V shed 2 bases and J 2 bases; nucleotides not matched to a gene: 8. The CDR3 DNA is TGCGCCAGCAGTGAGGGGCCGGGACAGGATACCTACGAGCAGTACTTC. Protein: CASSEGPGQDTYEQYF.

In this sample, this clone turned up a few times. V is TRBV28 and J is TRBJ2-7; 8 nucleotides align to TRBD1. Germline V lookup: CDR1 MDHEN, CDR2 SYDVKM. With V trimmed by 7 bases and J by 6 bases, 14 bases remained unmatched. The CDR3 totals 15 residues. CDR3 coding DNA: TGTGCCAGCAACGAGGCAGACAGGGGTGTTGTCGAGCAGTACTTC. Translating gives CASNEADRGVVEQYF.

The chain uses TRBV10-3 and TRBJ2-1, with D possibly being TRBD2 (5 bases). The CDR3 totals 12 residues. Germline CDR1 is ENHRY and CDR2 is SYGVKD. The V end lost 2 bases, the J end lost 9 bases, and 8 bases lay between the germline ends. DNA for the CDR3: TGTGCCATCAGTGAGAGTGAGGGTGAGCAGTTCTTC. Translated: CAISESEGEQFF.

The chain couples TRBV18 to TRBJ2-3; 8 bases align to TRBD2. Looked up from germline, CDR1 is KGHSH and CDR2 is LQKENI. The CDR3 loop spans 15 amino acids. V lost 3 bases and J lost 4; bases outside the gene matches: 6. The CDR3 nucleotides are TGTGCCAGCTCACCGCGGGGGGATAGCGCAGATACGCAGTATTTT. Its protein is CASSPRGDSADTQYF.

The chain is built from TRBV7-9 and TRBJ2-1; D is possibly TRBD1 (6 bases). From germline, CDR1 is SEHNR and CDR2 FQNEAQ (reference sequence). CDR3 length: 16 amino acids. The V and J ends lost 4 bases and 5 bases respectively, with 18 bases between them. The CDR3 coding sequence is TGTGCCAGCAGCTCGGCACAGGGACCCGGGCACAATGAGCAGTTCTTC. It codes for CASSSAQGPGHNEQFF.

The chain combines TRBV10-3 with TRBJ2-1, with 9 bases lining up with TRBD2. Germline V lookup: CDR1 ENHRY, CDR2 SYGVKD. After removal of 0 bases from V and 0 bases from J, the junction contained 9 bases not matched to a gene. The CDR3 is 19 residues long. CDR3 residues: CAISESSGLAGFSYNEQFF. Written as DNA, the CDR3 is TGTGCCATCAGTGAGTCGAGTGGGCTAGCGGGGTTCTCCTACAATGAGCAGTTCTTC.

The chain carries TRBV28 and TRBJ1-2; the D gene is possibly TRBD1 (6 bases). CDR1 is MDHEN and CDR2 is SYDVKM in the germline V gene. Trimming removed 4 bases at V and 6 bases at J, with 15 bases between. This CDR3 is 14 amino acids long. Here the CDR3 reads CASSSNRVFHGYTF. The CDR3 DNA reads TGTGCCAGCAGTTCAAACAGGGTTTTTCATGGCTACACCTTC.

The chain has TRBV28 and TRBJ1-1; 7 positions match TRBD1. The germline CDR1 and CDR2 sequences are MDHEN and SYDVKM. The CDR3 covers 15 residues. V lost 4 bases, J lost 0 bases, and 5 bases stayed unmatched. CDR3 protein: CASSSLGQLNTEAFF. The CDR3 DNA reads TGTGCCAGCAGTTCCTTGGGACAGTTGAACACTGAAGCTTTCTTT.